This section outlines one T cell receptor beta chain sequence together with its context. The CDR3 loop spans 14 amino acids. The germline gives CDR1 SGHVS, CDR2 FQNEAQ. V lost 3 bases to trimming and J lost 0 bases, with 9 bases between them. The method was immunoSEQ multiplex PCR; TCRdb's version includes in-frame clones alone and lacks a portion of them. This sample has approximately 90,000 clones, with over 75% found just once. This entry comes from a study of blood T cell repertoires in COVID-19. Study background: COVID-19 samples, acute and convalescent, were from the United States, Italy and Spain.

The sample consisted of peripheral blood. The J gene is TRBJ2-7, the V gene TRBV7-8; no clear D. The source is a human donor with acute or convalescent COVID-19. The donor label of this sample is uncertain. The CDR3 here is CASSFIVHSYEQYF. CDR3 nucleotide sequence: TGTGCCAGCAGCTTTATCGTACACTCCTACGAGCAGTACTTC.